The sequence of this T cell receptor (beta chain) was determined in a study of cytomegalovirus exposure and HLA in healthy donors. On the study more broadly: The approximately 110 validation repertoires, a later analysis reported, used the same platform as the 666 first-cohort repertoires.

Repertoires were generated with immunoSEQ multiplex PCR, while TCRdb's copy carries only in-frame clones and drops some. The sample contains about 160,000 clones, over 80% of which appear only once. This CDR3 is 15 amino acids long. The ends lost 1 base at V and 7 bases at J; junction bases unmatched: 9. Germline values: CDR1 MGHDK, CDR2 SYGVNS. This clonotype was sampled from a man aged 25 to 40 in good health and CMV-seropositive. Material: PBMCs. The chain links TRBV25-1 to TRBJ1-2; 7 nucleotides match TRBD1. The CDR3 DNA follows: TGTGCCAGCAGTGAATCGGAAGGGGGCTTTCGTGGCTACACCTTC. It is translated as CASSESEGGFRGYTF.